The next 5 T cell receptor beta chains were all read from a single sample in a study of beta chain features in type 1 diabetes. All of the isolated RNA was reverse transcribed, so expressed TCRB transcripts were sequenced. Data came from immunoSEQ multiplex PCR; TCRdb stores just in-frame clones and leaves some out. The table has about 400,000 clones, roughly 12% seen once. The sample taken for sequencing was naive CD4+ T cells from blood. Receptor source: a man aged 18 to 30 in good health.

This clone occurred a few times. This rearrangement joins TRBV5-5 to TRBJ2-5; TRBD1 is a possible D gene (6 bases). Trimming pared 0 bases from V and 6 bases from J, leaving 12 bases between. Germline V gene data show CDR1 as SGHKS and CDR2 as YYEKEE (reference sequence). This CDR3 is 14 amino acids long. The CDR3 here is CASSLVGQRQTQYF. In DNA form, the CDR3 reads TGTGCCAGCAGCTTGGTAGGACAGCGGCAGACCCAGTACTTC.

This clone was detected a few times. The V call is TRBV7-9, the J call TRBJ2-3; TRBD2 matches at 9 bases. Looked up from germline, CDR1 is SEHNR and CDR2 is FQNEAQ (reference sequence). This CDR3 comprises 16 residues. J was trimmed by 4 bases and V by 6 bases; bases with no gene match: 11. Here the CDR3 reads CASRYAGLAGPDTQYF. In nucleotides, the CDR3 is TGTGCCAGCAGATATGCGGGGCTAGCGGGGCCAGATACGCAGTATTTT.

This clone was observed a handful of times. The rearrangement links TRBV7-3 to TRBJ2-1, with 8 bases identical to TRBD1. This CDR3 contains 14 residues. V shed 5 bases and J 3 bases; nucleotides not matched to a gene: 3. The germline CDR1 and CDR2 sequences are SGHTA and FQGTGA. The chain's CDR3 is CASSLGQVYNEQFF. The CDR3 bases are TGTGCCAGCAGCCTGGGACAGGTCTACAATGAGCAGTTCTTC.

CDR3 in amino acids: CATSFRQGTDTQYF. Written as DNA, the CDR3 is TGTGCCACCAGCTTTCGACAGGGGACAGATACGCAGTATTTT. V gene TRBV15 combines with J gene TRBJ2-3; 8 bases align to TRBD1. The CDR3 runs to 14 residues. V lost 5 bases, J lost 3 bases, and 4 bases stayed unmatched. Per germline, CDR1 LNHNV and CDR2 YYDKDF (reference sequence).

CDR3 nucleotide sequence: TGTGCCTGGGGGGCAGGACAGTCAATGGCCACTGAAGCTTTCTTT. It specifies CAWGAGQSMATEAFF. The V call is TRBV30, the J call TRBJ1-1, with D maybe TRBD1 (6 bases). The CDR3 contains 15 residues. The V gene's germline CDR1 is GTSNPN and CDR2 SVGIG (reference sequence). V lost 5 bases, J lost 4 bases, and 20 bases lay in between.